The source of this T cell receptor beta chain is a study of T-cell memory formation after mild COVID-19. Findings of the study overall: Clones that contracted from day 15 to 85 were balanced CD4/CD8, while later expanders leaned CD4+.

This clonotype was seen repeatedly, ten times or more. The antigen is undetermined. The authors produced TCR alpha and TCR beta cDNA libraries with sample barcodes and UMIs by 5'RACE using constant-segment primers. MiXCR was run by TCRdb on the 5' RACE reads, yielding one entry per CDR3 protein. Among some 350,000 distinct CDR3 sequences, 15% to 20% were seen once, and the ten largest hold approximately 20%. The receptor was isolated from a young man who had mild COVID-19 (a few samples of this study predate the infection). Cell type and time point are not known. The sequenced sample was PBMCs or a T cell subset sorted from them (not recorded which).

The CDR3 region has the DNA TGCGCCAGCAGCCGGCCGGGGGCAGAGAGCTACGAGCAGTACTTC. Protein sequence: CASSRPGAESYEQYF. This sequence joins TRBV5-1 and TRBJ2-7, with D tentatively TRBD1 or TRBD2 (6 bases each). Germline V gives CDR1 SGHRS, CDR2 YFSETQ. CDR3 size: 15 residues. The germline V and J ends were trimmed by 4 bases and 3 bases, with 17 bases remaining between them.